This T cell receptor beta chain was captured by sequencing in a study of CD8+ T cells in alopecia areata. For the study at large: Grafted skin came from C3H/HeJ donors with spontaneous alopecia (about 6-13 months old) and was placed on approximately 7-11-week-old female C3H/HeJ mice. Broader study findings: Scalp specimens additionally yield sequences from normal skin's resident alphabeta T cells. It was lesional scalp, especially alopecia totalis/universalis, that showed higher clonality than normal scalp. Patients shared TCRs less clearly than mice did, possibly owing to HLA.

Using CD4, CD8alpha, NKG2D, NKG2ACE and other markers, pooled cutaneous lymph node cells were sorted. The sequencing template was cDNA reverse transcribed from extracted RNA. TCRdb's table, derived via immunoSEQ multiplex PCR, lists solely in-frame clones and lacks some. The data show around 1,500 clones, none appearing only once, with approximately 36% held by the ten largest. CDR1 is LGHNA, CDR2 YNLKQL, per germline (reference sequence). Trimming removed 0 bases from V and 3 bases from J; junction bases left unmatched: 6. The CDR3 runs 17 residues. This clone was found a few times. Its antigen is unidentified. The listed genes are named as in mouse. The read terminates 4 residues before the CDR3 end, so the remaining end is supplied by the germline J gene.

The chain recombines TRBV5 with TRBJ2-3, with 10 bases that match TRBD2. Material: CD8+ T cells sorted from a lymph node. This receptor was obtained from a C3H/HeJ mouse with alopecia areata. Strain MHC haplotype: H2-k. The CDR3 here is CASSQDSLGGRAETLYF. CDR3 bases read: TGTGCCAGCAGCCAAGATTCCCTGGGGGGGCGCGCAGAA.